This T cell receptor (beta chain) was sequenced in a study of neurological immune-mediated disorders. Study results and caveats: None of the CDR3 amino acid sequences in expanded clones turned up in more than one subject, which points to private repertoires in all groups.

TCRdb re-derived calls from the 5' RACE reads in MiXCR, one entry per CDR3 protein. The repertoire includes tens of thousands of distinct CDR3 sequences, approximately 25% of them detected once, and less than 6% sits in the top ten. Trimming cost V 6 bases and J 6 bases; bases outside gene matches: 7. The CDR3 totals 14 residues. Remarks on this clonotype: Its antigen is undetermined.

Documented time point: technical triplicate 2. Sequenced input: PBMCs. The source is a man in his sixties with HTLV-1-associated myelopathy (HAM/TSP). The chain has TRBV12-3 or TRBV12-4 and TRBJ1-1; 10 nucleotides line up with TRBD1. The CDR3 DNA reads TGTGCCAGCAGCCCGGGACAGGGGATGGCTGAAGCTTTCTTT. Protein product: CASSPGQGMAEAFF.